Below, 6 T cell receptor beta chains from the same sample are listed, as sequenced in a study of blood T cell repertoires in COVID-19. TCRdb's table, derived via immunoSEQ multiplex PCR, lists solely in-frame clones and lacks some. The sample lists nearly 200,000 clones; roughly 90% were seen once. Sequencing was performed on peripheral blood. Receptor source: a woman between 65 and 79 years old with acute or convalescent COVID-19.

The chain combines TRBV3-1 (or the pseudogene TRBV3-2) with TRBJ2-4; 8 bases align to TRBD1. Germline lookup yields CDR1 LGHDT and CDR2 YNNKEL (reference sequence). The CDR3 length is 17 residues. The V and J ends lost 4 bases and 2 bases, in that order; junction bases with no gene match: 10. This CDR3 reads CASSPYDRGGSKNIQYF. The CDR3 DNA sequence: TGTGCCAGCAGCCCCTATGACAGGGGTGGATCCAAAAACATTCAGTACTTC.

The chain carries TRBV28 and TRBJ2-4; 8 bases are a match to TRBD1. V dropped 3 bases and J dropped 12; count of bases not matched to a gene: 7. The germline gives CDR1 MDHEN, CDR2 SYDVKM. This CDR3 comprises 13 residues. The CDR3 here is CASSLSGGVSQYF. DNA of the CDR3: TGTGCCAGCAGTTTGTCAGGGGGCGTAAGTCAGTACTTC. Looking up the rest from reference TRBV28 and TRBJ2-4 gives the full variable domain: DVKVTQSSRYLVKRTGEKVFLECVQDMDHENMFWYRQDPGLGLRLIYFSYDVKMKEKGDIPEGYSVSREKKERFSLILESASTNQTSMYLCASSLSGGVSQYFGAGTRLSVL.

The chain joins TRBV3-1 (or the pseudogene TRBV3-2) to TRBJ2-1; D is ambiguous. This CDR3 region has 11 residues. From germline, CDR1 is LGHDT and CDR2 YNNKEL (reference sequence). V dropped 4 bases and J dropped 5 bases, with 3 bases sitting between them. The CDR3 DNA reads as TGTGCCAGCAGCCTCAACAATGAGCAGTTCTTC. Translating gives CASSLNNEQFF.

This sequence joins TRBV9 and TRBJ1-1; a possible D gene is TRBD1 (6 bases). Trimming removed 3 bases from V and 3 bases from J, with 15 bases in between. The germline gives CDR1 SGDLS, CDR2 YYNGEE. This CDR3 contains 15 residues. CDR3 sequence (DNA): TGTGCCAGCAGCGCCCTAAACAGGGTGGACACTGAAGCTTTCTTT. This codes for CASSALNRVDTEAFF.

This chain joins TRBV27 and TRBJ2-1; 12 bases line up with TRBD2. The ends lost 8 bases at V and 4 bases at J; junction bases unmatched: 3. Germline V gene lookup returns CDR1 MNHEY and CDR2 SMNVEV (reference sequence). The CDR3 extends over 14 amino acids. The CDR3 DNA sequence: TGTGCCAGCGCTAGCGGGAGGGGGTACAATGAGCAGTTCTTC. This translates into CASASGRGYNEQFF.

V is TRBV5-1 and J is TRBJ1-1; perhaps TRBD1 as D (6 bases). With 4 bases removed from V and 4 bases from J, the gap between germline ends came to 14 bases. Germline CDR1 and CDR2: SGHRS and YFSETQ. This CDR3 has 14 residues. The CDR3 loop is CASSPEQGVTEAFF. CDR3 nucleotide sequence: TGCGCCAGCAGCCCTGAACAGGGAGTCACTGAAGCTTTCTTT. Drawing the rest from reference TRBV5-1 and TRBJ1-1, the complete variable domain is KAGVTQTPRYLIKTRGQQVTLSCSPISGHRSVSWYQQTPGQGLQFLFEYFSETQRNKGNFPGRFSGRQFSNSRSEMNVSTLELGDSALYLCASSPEQGVTEAFFGQGTRLTVV.